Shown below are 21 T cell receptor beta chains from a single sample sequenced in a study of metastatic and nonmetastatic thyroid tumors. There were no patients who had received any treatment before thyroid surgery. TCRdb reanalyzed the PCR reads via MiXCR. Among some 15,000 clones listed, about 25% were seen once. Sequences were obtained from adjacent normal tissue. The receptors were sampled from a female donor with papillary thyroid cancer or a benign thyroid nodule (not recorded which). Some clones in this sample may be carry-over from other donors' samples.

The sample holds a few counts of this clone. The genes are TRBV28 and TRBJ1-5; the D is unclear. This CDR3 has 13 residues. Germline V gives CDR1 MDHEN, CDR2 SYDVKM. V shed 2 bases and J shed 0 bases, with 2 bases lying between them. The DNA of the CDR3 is TGTGCCAGCAGTTTAGATAGCAATCAGCCCCAGCATTTT. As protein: CASSLDSNQPQHF.

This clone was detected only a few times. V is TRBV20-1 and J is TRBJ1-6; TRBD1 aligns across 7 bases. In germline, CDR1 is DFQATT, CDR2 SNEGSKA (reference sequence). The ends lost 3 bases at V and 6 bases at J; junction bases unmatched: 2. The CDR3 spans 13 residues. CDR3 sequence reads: CSASQGVNSPLHF. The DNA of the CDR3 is TGCAGTGCTAGTCAGGGGGTTAATTCACCCCTCCACTTT.

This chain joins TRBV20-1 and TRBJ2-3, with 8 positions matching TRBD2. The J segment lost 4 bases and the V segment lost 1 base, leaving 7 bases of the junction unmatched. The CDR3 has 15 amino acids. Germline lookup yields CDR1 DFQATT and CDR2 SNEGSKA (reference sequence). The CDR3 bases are TGCAGTGCTAGAGCGGTAAACGGGAGGGCAGATACGCAGTATTTT. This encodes CSARAVNGRADTQYF.

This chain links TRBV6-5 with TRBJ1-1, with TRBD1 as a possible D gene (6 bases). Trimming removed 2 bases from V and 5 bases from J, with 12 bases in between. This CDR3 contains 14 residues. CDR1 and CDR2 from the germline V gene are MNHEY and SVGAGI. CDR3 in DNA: TGTGCCAGCAGTTACCGGGGGGGCAGGACTGAAGCTTTCTTT. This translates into CASSYRGGRTEAFF.

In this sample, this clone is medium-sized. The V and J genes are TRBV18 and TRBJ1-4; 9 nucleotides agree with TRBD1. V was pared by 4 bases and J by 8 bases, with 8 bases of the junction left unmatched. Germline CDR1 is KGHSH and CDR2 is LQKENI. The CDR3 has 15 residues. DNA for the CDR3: TGTGCCAGCTCACGACGGGACAGGGAGATAGAAAAACTGTTTTTT. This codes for CASSRRDREIEKLFF.

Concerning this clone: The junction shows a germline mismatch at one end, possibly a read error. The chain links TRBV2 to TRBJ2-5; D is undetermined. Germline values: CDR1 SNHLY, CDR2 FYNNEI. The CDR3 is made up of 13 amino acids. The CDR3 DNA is TGTGCCAGCCTTAGGACGGATCAAGAGGCCCAGTACTTC. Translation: CASLRTDQEAQYF.

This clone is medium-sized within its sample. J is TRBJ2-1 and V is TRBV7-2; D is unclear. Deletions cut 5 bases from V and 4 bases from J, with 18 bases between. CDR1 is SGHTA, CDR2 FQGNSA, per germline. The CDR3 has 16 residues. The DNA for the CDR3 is TGTGCCAGCAGCCGAACCGGTGCTCGAGTTTACAATGAGCAGTTCTTC. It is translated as CASSRTGARVYNEQFF.

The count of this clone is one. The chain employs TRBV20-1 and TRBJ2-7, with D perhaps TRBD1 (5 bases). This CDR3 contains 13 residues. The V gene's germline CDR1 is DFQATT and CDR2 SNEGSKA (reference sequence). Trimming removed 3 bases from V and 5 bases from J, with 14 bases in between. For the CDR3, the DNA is TGCAGTGCTAGTGTGACAGTCGGCCACGAGCAGTACTTC. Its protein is CSASVTVGHEQYF.

The CDR3 region is CASSFGRTGGNEQFF. The CDR3 nucleotides read TGCGCCAGCAGCTTCGGACGGACAGGGGGAAATGAGCAGTTCTTC. This chain joins TRBV5-1 and TRBJ2-1, with TRBD1 identical over 10 bases. In germline, CDR1 is SGHRS, CDR2 YFSETQ. The CDR3 spans 15 residues. J was trimmed by 7 bases and V by 2 bases; bases with no gene match: 6.

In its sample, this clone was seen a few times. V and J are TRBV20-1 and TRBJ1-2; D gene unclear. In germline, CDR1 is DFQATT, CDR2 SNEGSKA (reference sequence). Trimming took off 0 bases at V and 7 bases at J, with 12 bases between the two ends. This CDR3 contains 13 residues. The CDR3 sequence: CSARDPQRLGYTF. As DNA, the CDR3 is TGCAGTGCTAGAGACCCCCAACGACTTGGCTACACCTTC.

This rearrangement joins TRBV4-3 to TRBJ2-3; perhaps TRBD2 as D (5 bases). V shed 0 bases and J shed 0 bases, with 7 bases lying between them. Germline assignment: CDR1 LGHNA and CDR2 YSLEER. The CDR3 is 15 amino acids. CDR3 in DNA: TGCGCCAGCAGCCAAGACGGGGTTAGCACAGATACGCAGTATTTT. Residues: CASSQDGVSTDTQYF.

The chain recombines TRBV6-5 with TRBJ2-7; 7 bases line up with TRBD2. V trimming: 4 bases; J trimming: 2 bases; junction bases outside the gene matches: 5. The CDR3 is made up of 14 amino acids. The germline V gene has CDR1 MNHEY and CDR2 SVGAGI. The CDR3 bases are TGTGCCAGCAGTTTCAGAGCGGGACCCTACGAGCAGTACTTC. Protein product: CASSFRAGPYEQYF.

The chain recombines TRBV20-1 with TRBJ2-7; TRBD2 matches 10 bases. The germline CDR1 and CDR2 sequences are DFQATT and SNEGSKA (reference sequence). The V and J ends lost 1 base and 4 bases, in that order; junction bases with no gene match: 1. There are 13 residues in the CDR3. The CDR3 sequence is CSARGLAGYEQYF. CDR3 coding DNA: TGCAGTGCTAGAGGACTAGCGGGTTACGAGCAGTACTTC.

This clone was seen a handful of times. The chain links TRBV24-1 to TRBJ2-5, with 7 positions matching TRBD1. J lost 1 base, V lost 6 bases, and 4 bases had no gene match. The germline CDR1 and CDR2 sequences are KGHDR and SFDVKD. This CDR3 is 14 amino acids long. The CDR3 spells CATSSRQGQETQYF. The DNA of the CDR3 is TGTGCCACCAGTAGTAGACAGGGCCAAGAGACCCAGTACTTC.

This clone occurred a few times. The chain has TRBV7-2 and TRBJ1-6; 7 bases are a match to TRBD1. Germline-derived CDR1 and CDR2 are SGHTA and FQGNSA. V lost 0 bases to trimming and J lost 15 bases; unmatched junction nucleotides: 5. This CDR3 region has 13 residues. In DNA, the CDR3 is TGTGCCAGCAGCTTAGCGCAGGGGGGTAGCCTCCACTTT. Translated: CASSLAQGGSLHF.

The CDR3 is CASRERWGFENTEAFF. CDR3 sequence (DNA): TGTGCCAGCAGGGAGAGGTGGGGGTTTGAGAACACTGAAGCTTTCTTT. The gene calls are TRBV6-1 and TRBJ1-1, with D perhaps TRBD1 (5 bases). Trimming took off 6 bases at V and 1 base at J, with 18 bases between the two ends. Germline CDR1 MNHNS, CDR2 SASEGT. This CDR3 region has 16 residues.

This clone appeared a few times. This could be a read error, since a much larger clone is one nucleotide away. The CDR3, as DNA: TGTGCCAGCAGTTTATACACCGGAGGGCTCTACGAGCAGTACTTC. It yields the protein CASSLYTGGLYEQYF. The V call is TRBV27, the J call TRBJ2-7, with a weak D call TRBD2 (6 bases). This CDR3 contains 15 residues. Germline V lookup: CDR1 MNHEY, CDR2 SMNVEV (reference sequence). Trimming removed 1 base at V and 3 bases at J, with 13 bases between.

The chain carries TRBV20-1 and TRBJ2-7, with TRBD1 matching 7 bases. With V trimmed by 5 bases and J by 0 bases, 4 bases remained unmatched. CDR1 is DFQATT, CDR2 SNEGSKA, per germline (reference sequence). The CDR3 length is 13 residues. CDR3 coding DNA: TGCAGTGCTTGGGACAGCTACTCCTACGAGCAGTACTTC. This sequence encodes CSAWDSYSYEQYF.

The CDR3 sequence is CASRETGGRFTDTQYF. The DNA for the CDR3 is TGCGCCAGCAGAGAAACAGGGGGCCGATTCACAGATACGCAGTATTTT. The chain links TRBV5-1 to TRBJ2-3, with 9 bases matching TRBD1. CDR1 is SGHRS, CDR2 YFSETQ, per germline. The junction had 9 bases not matched to a gene; V was cut back by 5 bases and J by 2 bases. CDR3 length equals 16 residues.

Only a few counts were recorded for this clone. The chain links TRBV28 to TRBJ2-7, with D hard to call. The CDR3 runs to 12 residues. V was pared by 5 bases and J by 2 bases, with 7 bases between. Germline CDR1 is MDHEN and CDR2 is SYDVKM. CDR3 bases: TGTGCCAGCAGTCCCCGAGCCTACGAGCAGTACTTC. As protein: CASSPRAYEQYF.

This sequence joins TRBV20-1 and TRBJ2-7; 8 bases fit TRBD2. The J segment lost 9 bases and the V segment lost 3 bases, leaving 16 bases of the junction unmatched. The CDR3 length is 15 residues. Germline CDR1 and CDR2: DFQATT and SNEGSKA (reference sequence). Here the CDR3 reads CSASGSGDLMPLQYF. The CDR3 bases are TGCAGTGCTAGTGGTAGCGGGGACCTCATGCCTCTGCAGTACTTC.